The TCR beta chain described here comes from a study of PD-L1 blockade in urothelial cancer. Whole-study context: Analyses used blood from 3 weeks (second dose) and 6 weeks after treatment start.

This clone was observed at least ten times. TCRdb's copy holds only in-frame clones and misses some; the assay was immunoSEQ multiplex PCR. Of some 53,000 clones listed, roughly 80% are singletons. Time point specified: pretreatment peripheral blood. The specimen comprised PBMCs, sampled around atezolizumab (anti-PD-L1) treatment. This clonotype was obtained from a man between 70 and 80 years old with urothelial cancer.

Here the CDR3 DNA reads TGTGCCAGCAGCCCACTATTGAGGCGGGGGGGTCTCTCCTACGAGCAGTACTTC. Its translation is CASSPLLRRGGLSYEQYF. This chain joins TRBV11-3 and TRBJ2-7; TRBD2 matches at 9 bases. The J segment lost 0 bases and the V segment lost 5 bases, leaving 14 bases of the junction unmatched. CDR1 SGHNT and CDR2 YENEEA come from the germline V gene. CDR3 size: 18 residues.